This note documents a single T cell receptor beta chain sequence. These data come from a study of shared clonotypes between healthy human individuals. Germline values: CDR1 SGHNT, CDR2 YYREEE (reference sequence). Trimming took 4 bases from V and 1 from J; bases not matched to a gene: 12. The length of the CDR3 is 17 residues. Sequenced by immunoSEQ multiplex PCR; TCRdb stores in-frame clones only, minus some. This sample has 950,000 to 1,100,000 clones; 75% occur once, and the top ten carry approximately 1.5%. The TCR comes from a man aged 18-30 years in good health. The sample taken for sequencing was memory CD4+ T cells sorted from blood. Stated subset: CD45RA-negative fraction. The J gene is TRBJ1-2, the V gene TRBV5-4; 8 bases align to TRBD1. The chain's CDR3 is CASSIGGGQGLNYGYTF. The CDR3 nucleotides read TGTGCCAGCAGCATTGGGGGAGGACAGGGACTTAACTATGGCTACACCTTC. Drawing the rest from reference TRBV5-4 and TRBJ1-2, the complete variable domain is ETGVTQSPTHLIKTRGQQVTLRCSSQSGHNTVSWYQQALGQGPQFIFQYYREEENGRGNFPPRFSGLQFPNYSSELNVNALELDDSALYLCASSIGGGQGLNYGYTFGSGTRLTVV.